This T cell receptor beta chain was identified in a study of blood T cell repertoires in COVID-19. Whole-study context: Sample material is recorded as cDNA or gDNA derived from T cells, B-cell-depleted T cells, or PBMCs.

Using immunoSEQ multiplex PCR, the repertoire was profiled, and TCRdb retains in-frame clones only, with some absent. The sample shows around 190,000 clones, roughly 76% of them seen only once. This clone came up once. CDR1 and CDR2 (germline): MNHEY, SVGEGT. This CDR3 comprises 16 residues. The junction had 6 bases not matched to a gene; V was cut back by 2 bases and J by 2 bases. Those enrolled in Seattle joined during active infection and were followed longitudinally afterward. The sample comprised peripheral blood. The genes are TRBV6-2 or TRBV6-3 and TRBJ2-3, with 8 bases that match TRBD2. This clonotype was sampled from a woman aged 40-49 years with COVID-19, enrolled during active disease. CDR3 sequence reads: CASSYLVAGITDTQYF. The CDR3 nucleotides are TGTGCCAGCAGTTACCTCGTAGCGGGAATCACAGATACGCAGTATTTT.